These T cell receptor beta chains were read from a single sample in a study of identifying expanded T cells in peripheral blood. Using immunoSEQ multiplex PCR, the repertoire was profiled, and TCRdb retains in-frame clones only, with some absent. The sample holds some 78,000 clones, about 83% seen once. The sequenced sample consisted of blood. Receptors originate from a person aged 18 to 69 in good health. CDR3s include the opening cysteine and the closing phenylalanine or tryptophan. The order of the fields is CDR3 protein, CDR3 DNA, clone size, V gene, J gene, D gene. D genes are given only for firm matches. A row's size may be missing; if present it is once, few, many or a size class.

CDR3 protein: CASSQDNPGGGDTQYF
CDR3 DNA: TGTGCCAGCAGCCAAGATAATCCGGGAGGAGGGGATACGCAGTATTTT
clone size: .
V gene: TRBV4-2
J gene: TRBJ2-3
D gene: TRBD2

CDR3 protein: CASSLQQMNGYTF
CDR3 DNA: TGTGCCAGCAGTTTGCAACAGATGAATGGCTACACCTTC
clone size: .
V gene: TRBV28
J gene: TRBJ1-2
D gene: .

CDR3 protein: CSAELAGTYNEQFF
CDR3 DNA: TGCAGCGCCGAACTAGCGGGAACCTACAATGAGCAGTTCTTC
clone size: once
V gene: TRBV29-1
J gene: TRBJ2-1
D gene: TRBD2

CDR3 protein: CASCSGQSSYNEQFF
CDR3 DNA: TGTGCCAGCTGCTCGGGACAGAGCTCCTACAATGAGCAGTTCTTC
clone size: .
V gene: TRBV5-4
J gene: TRBJ2-1
D gene: TRBD1

CDR3 protein: CATSRADQGTDTQYF
CDR3 DNA: TGTGCCACCAGCAGAGCGGATCAGGGCACAGATACGCAGTATTTT
clone size: once
V gene: TRBV15
J gene: TRBJ2-3
D gene: .

CDR3 protein: CASSTSGTGISNYGYTF
CDR3 DNA: TGTGCCAGTAGTACCTCCGGGACAGGGATTTCTAACTATGGCTACACCTTC
clone size: .
V gene: TRBV19
J gene: TRBJ1-2
D gene: TRBD1

CDR3 protein: CASSKARGCEQYF
CDR3 DNA: TGTGCCAGCAGCAAAGCTAGAGGGTGCGAGCAGTACTTC
clone size: .
V gene: TRBV21-1
J gene: TRBJ2-7
D gene: .

CDR3 protein: CASSHPERGGLYEQYF
CDR3 DNA: TGTGCCAGCAGCCACCCCGAGCGGGGAGGCCTTTACGAGCAGTACTTC
clone size: .
V gene: TRBV14
J gene: TRBJ2-7
D gene: TRBD2

CDR3 protein: CASSQLAGEVAGELFF
CDR3 DNA: TGCGCCAGCAGTCAGCTAGCGGGAGAGGTCGCCGGGGAGCTGTTTTTT
clone size: once
V gene: TRBV4-1
J gene: TRBJ2-2
D gene: TRBD2

CDR3 protein: CASSYGHYNEQFF
CDR3 DNA: TGTGCCAGCAGCTACGGCCACTACAATGAGCAGTTCTTC
clone size: .
V gene: TRBV5-6
J gene: TRBJ2-1
D gene: .

CDR3 protein: CASSIRADLGDTQYF
CDR3 DNA: TGTGCCAGTAGTATCCGAGCGGACCTTGGAGATACGCAGTATTTT
clone size: .
V gene: TRBV19
J gene: TRBJ2-3
D gene: .

CDR3 protein: CASSYSGKEAFF
CDR3 DNA: TGTGCCAGCAGTTACTCCGGGAAGGAAGCTTTCTTT
clone size: .
V gene: TRBV6-5
J gene: TRBJ1-1
D gene: .

CDR3 protein: CASSFRNTGELFF
CDR3 DNA: TGTGCCAGCAGCTTTAGAAACACCGGGGAGCTGTTTTTT
clone size: few
V gene: TRBV7-2
J gene: TRBJ2-2
D gene: .

CDR3 protein: CASSFRTYGLRDSGANVLTF
CDR3 DNA: TGTGCCAGCAGCTTCCGTACCTACGGACTTAGGGACTCTGGGGCCAACGTCCTGACTTTC
clone size: .
V gene: TRBV9
J gene: TRBJ2-6
D gene: .

CDR3 protein: CASSLARTNTEAFF
CDR3 DNA: TGTGCCAGCAGCTTAGCAAGGACGAACACTGAAGCTTTCTTT
clone size: few
V gene: TRBV7-8
J gene: TRBJ1-1
D gene: .

CDR3 protein: CSAVPREQYF
CDR3 DNA: TGCAGTGCTGTACCTCGGGAGCAGTACTTC
clone size: .
V gene: TRBV20-1
J gene: TRBJ2-7
D gene: .

CDR3 protein: CASISGVGNSPLHF
CDR3 DNA: TGTGCCAGCATTTCCGGGGTTGGAAATTCACCCCTCCACTTT
clone size: .
V gene: TRBV7-2
J gene: TRBJ1-6
D gene: .

CDR3 protein: CASSYSLDLISYEQYF
CDR3 DNA: TGTGCCAGCAGTTACAGTTTGGACTTGATATCCTACGAGCAGTACTTC
clone size: few
V gene: TRBV6-5
J gene: TRBJ2-7
D gene: .

CDR3 protein: CASSFILNTEAFF
CDR3 DNA: TGTGCCAGCAGCTTTATACTGAACACTGAAGCTTTCTTT
clone size: .
V gene: TRBV5-6
J gene: TRBJ1-1
D gene: .

CDR3 protein: CASSFAAGTSGSNEQFF
CDR3 DNA: TGCGCCAGCAGTTTTGCCGCCGGGACTAGCGGGAGTAATGAGCAGTTCTTC
clone size: .
V gene: TRBV5-1
J gene: TRBJ2-1
D gene: TRBD2

CDR3 protein: CASSSTGNTGELFF
CDR3 DNA: TGTGCCAGCAGCTCGACAGGGAACACCGGGGAGCTGTTTTTT
clone size: .
V gene: TRBV7-2
J gene: TRBJ2-2
D gene: .

CDR3 protein: CASSLGGTDYQPQHF
CDR3 DNA: TGTGCCAGCAGCTTAGGGGGGACAGACTATCAGCCCCAGCATTTT
clone size: .
V gene: TRBV7-9
J gene: TRBJ1-5
D gene: TRBD1

CDR3 protein: CASIPTSASIFGEQYF
CDR3 DNA: TGTGCCAGCATCCCCACTAGCGCTTCGATCTTTGGCGAGCAGTACTTC
clone size: .
V gene: TRBV27
J gene: TRBJ2-7
D gene: TRBD2

CDR3 protein: CASSSPGTGEQETQYF
CDR3 DNA: TGTGCCAGTAGTTCTCCCGGGACAGGGGAACAAGAGACCCAGTACTTC
clone size: .
V gene: TRBV19
J gene: TRBJ2-5
D gene: TRBD1

CDR3 protein: CASSFGGSYNEQFF
CDR3 DNA: TGTGCCAGCAGCTTCGGGGGCTCCTACAATGAGCAGTTCTTC
clone size: .
V gene: TRBV5-4
J gene: TRBJ2-1
D gene: .

CDR3 protein: CASGGAGVGTEAFF
CDR3 DNA: TGTGCGAGTGGAGGGGCAGGGGTAGGCACTGAAGCTTTCTTT
clone size: once
V gene: TRBV6-1
J gene: TRBJ1-1
D gene: .

CDR3 protein: CASPARLGQGVSNQPQHF
CDR3 DNA: TGTGCCAGCCCTGCCAGACTAGGACAGGGCGTAAGCAATCAGCCCCAGCATTTT
clone size: .
V gene: TRBV25-1
J gene: TRBJ1-5
D gene: TRBD1

CDR3 protein: CASSSTGMGLAGYNEQFF
CDR3 DNA: TGTGCCAGCAGCTCCACCGGCATGGGACTAGCGGGATACAATGAGCAGTTCTTC
clone size: .
V gene: TRBV5-4
J gene: TRBJ2-1
D gene: TRBD2

CDR3 protein: CASSRTDYSYEQYF
CDR3 DNA: TGCGCCAGCAGCCGAACAGATTACTCCTACGAGCAGTACTTC
clone size: .
V gene: TRBV4-1
J gene: TRBJ2-7
D gene: .

CDR3 protein: CASSSRTGADTQYF
CDR3 DNA: TGCGCCAGCAGCTCAAGGACAGGGGCAGATACGCAGTATTTT
clone size: few
V gene: TRBV5-1
J gene: TRBJ2-3
D gene: TRBD1

CDR3 protein: CASSQTTPPGGIEQYF
CDR3 DNA: TGCGCCAGCAGCCAGACGACACCTCCTGGGGGGATTGAGCAGTACTTC
clone size: .
V gene: TRBV4-3
J gene: TRBJ2-7
D gene: .

CDR3 protein: CASSNPRDSGNTIYF
CDR3 DNA: TGTGCCAGCAGCAACCCCCGGGACTCTGGAAACACCATATATTTT
clone size: .
V gene: TRBV7-8
J gene: TRBJ1-3
D gene: .

CDR3 protein: CASSLPQGRDEQFF
CDR3 DNA: TGTGCCAGCAGTTTACCCCAGGGCCGCGATGAGCAGTTCTTC
clone size: many
V gene: TRBV28
J gene: TRBJ2-1
D gene: .

CDR3 protein: CASSVGLNDEQYF
CDR3 DNA: TGTGCCAGCAGCGTAGGCCTTAACGACGAGCAGTACTTC
clone size: .
V gene: TRBV9
J gene: TRBJ2-7
D gene: .

CDR3 protein: CATSRDRREGNEQFF
CDR3 DNA: TGTGCCACCAGCAGAGATCGGCGGGAGGGCAATGAGCAGTTCTTC
clone size: .
V gene: TRBV15
J gene: TRBJ2-1
D gene: TRBD2

CDR3 protein: CASSSPGASGNTDTQYF
CDR3 DNA: TGTGCCAGCAGTTCCCCGGGAGCTAGCGGGAACACAGATACGCAGTATTTT
clone size: .
V gene: TRBV28
J gene: TRBJ2-3
D gene: TRBD2

CDR3 protein: CASSQGTSGANTGELFF
CDR3 DNA: TGTGCCAGCAGCCAGGGGACTAGCGGAGCTAACACCGGGGAGCTGTTTTTT
clone size: .
V gene: TRBV4-2
J gene: TRBJ2-2
D gene: TRBD2

CDR3 protein: CASSVAQGRTYEQYF
CDR3 DNA: TGTGCCAGCAGCGTAGCTCAGGGACGGACCTACGAGCAGTACTTC
clone size: .
V gene: TRBV9
J gene: TRBJ2-7
D gene: .

CDR3 protein: CASSSGHQETQYF
CDR3 DNA: TGTGCCAGCAGCTCCGGTCACCAAGAGACCCAGTACTTC
clone size: .
V gene: TRBV11-2
J gene: TRBJ2-5
D gene: .

CDR3 protein: CAFGDVSGNTIYF
CDR3 DNA: TGTGCCTTTGGAGACGTCTCTGGAAACACCATATATTTT
clone size: once
V gene: TRBV30
J gene: TRBJ1-3
D gene: .

CDR3 protein: CASSSGTGVIYGYTF
CDR3 DNA: TGTGCCAGCAGTTCCGGGACAGGGGTAATCTATGGCTACACCTTC
clone size: once
V gene: TRBV28
J gene: TRBJ1-2
D gene: TRBD1

CDR3 protein: CASSPAGTSGYEQYF
CDR3 DNA: TGTGCCAGCTCACCTGCCGGGACTAGCGGGTACGAGCAGTACTTC
clone size: .
V gene: TRBV21-1
J gene: TRBJ2-7
D gene: .

CDR3 protein: CASSYSQGWTGELFF
CDR3 DNA: TGTGCCAGCAGTTACTCCCAGGGGTGGACCGGGGAGCTGTTTTTT
clone size: .
V gene: TRBV6-5
J gene: TRBJ2-2
D gene: .

CDR3 protein: CASSLVTSDNEQFF
CDR3 DNA: TGTGCCAGCAGCTTAGTAACCTCTGACAATGAGCAGTTCTTC
clone size: .
V gene: TRBV7-9
J gene: TRBJ2-1
D gene: .

CDR3 protein: CASSLEFADLSYNEQFF
CDR3 DNA: TGTGCCAGCAGTTTAGAGTTTGCGGACCTCTCCTACAATGAGCAGTTCTTC
clone size: .
V gene: TRBV27
J gene: TRBJ2-1
D gene: .

CDR3 protein: CASSLDRPNTGELFF
CDR3 DNA: TGCGCCAGCAGCTTAGACAGGCCGAACACCGGGGAGCTGTTTTTT
clone size: .
V gene: TRBV5-1
J gene: TRBJ2-2
D gene: .

CDR3 protein: CASSGDRPGSYNEQFF
CDR3 DNA: TGTGCCAGCAGCGGGGACAGGCCAGGGTCCTACAATGAGCAGTTCTTC
clone size: .
V gene: TRBV9
J gene: TRBJ2-1
D gene: TRBD1

CDR3 protein: CAWSPGTDTQYF
CDR3 DNA: TGTGCCTGGAGTCCCGGGACAGATACGCAGTATTTT
clone size: .
V gene: TRBV30
J gene: TRBJ2-3
D gene: .

CDR3 protein: CATSRDTTPSQHF
CDR3 DNA: TGTGCCACCAGCAGAGACACAACTCCTTCCCAGCATTTT
clone size: .
V gene: TRBV15
J gene: TRBJ1-5
D gene: .

CDR3 protein: CASSLVGGPYEQYF
CDR3 DNA: TGTGCCAGCAGTTTAGTCGGCGGACCCTACGAGCAGTACTTC
clone size: .
V gene: TRBV27
J gene: TRBJ2-7
D gene: .

CDR3 protein: CASSVQGSVGYTF
CDR3 DNA: TGTGCCAGCAGCGTACAGGGGTCTGTTGGCTACACCTTC
clone size: .
V gene: TRBV9
J gene: TRBJ1-2
D gene: .

CDR3 protein: CASSSTMGGWSGGEETQYF
CDR3 DNA: TGTGCCAGCAGCTCGACGATGGGGGGCTGGAGTGGAGGGGAAGAGACCCAGTACTTC
clone size: .
V gene: TRBV13
J gene: TRBJ2-5
D gene: .

CDR3 protein: CASSILGVAGELFF
CDR3 DNA: TGTGCCAGTAGTATTTTGGGGGTCGCCGGGGAGCTGTTTTTT
clone size: .
V gene: TRBV19
J gene: TRBJ2-2
D gene: .

CDR3 protein: CASSARVNQPQHF
CDR3 DNA: TGTGCCAGCAGCGCACGGGTCAATCAGCCCCAGCATTTT
clone size: once
V gene: TRBV6-5
J gene: TRBJ1-5
D gene: .